What follows describes a single TCR beta chain. Its antigen remains unknown. The data are from a study of cytomegalovirus exposure and HLA in healthy donors. With 4 bases clipped from V and 5 bases from J, the junction kept 4 bases outside the gene matches. The CDR3 is 14 amino acids. CDR1 is SEHNR and CDR2 is FQNEAQ in the germline V gene (reference sequence). TCRdb's table, derived via immunoSEQ multiplex PCR, lists solely in-frame clones and lacks some. The sample holds tens of thousands of clones, 92% seen once. Study outcomes and limitations: Subsequent analysis showed first-cohort TCR clusters tending to co-occur in more than 90 validation repertoires. Among TCR sequences, most were rare, though some public TCRs appeared in many donors. Cytomegalovirus association was assigned to 170 or so TCR beta chains.

The sequence was obtained from a man between 18 and 29 years old in good health and CMV-seropositive. Sequenced material: PBMCs. The V call is TRBV7-9, the J call TRBJ1-4; 7 nucleotides agree with TRBD1. CDR3 bases: TGTGCCAGCAGCTCCAGGGACAGAAATGAAAAACTGTTTTTT. Amino acid sequence: CASSSRDRNEKLFF.